What follows is one T cell receptor (beta chain) and its context. The record originates from a study of shared clonotypes between healthy human individuals. DNA at around 190 ng, roughly 30,000 T cell genomes, went into sorted-subset replicate PCRs. The repertoire was sequenced with immunoSEQ multiplex PCR; TCRdb's copy has only in-frame clones and lacks some. The sample includes about 2.3 million clones, 90% to 95% of them seen just once. The germline V gene encodes CDR1 SGHRS and CDR2 YFSETQ. The germline V and J ends were trimmed by 0 bases and 6 bases, with 23 bases remaining between them. The CDR3 has 18 residues.

The specimen was naive CD4+ T cells from PBMCs. The subset was: CD45RA+ positively selected. V is TRBV5-1 and J is TRBJ2-3; the D gene is possibly TRBD2 (6 bases). The TCR was taken from a man in his late teens or twenties in good health. Some clones in this sample may be carry-over from other donors' samples. The CDR3 here is CASSLALIGPGRSDTQYF. The CDR3 nucleotides are TGCGCCAGCAGCTTGGCCCTCATAGGCCCCGGGAGATCCGATACGCAGTATTTT. The full variable domain, completed using reference TRBV5-1 and TRBJ2-3, is KAGVTQTPRYLIKTRGQQVTLSCSPISGHRSVSWYQQTPGQGLQFLFEYFSETQRNKGNFPGRFSGRQFSNSRSEMNVSTLELGDSALYLCASSLALIGPGRSDTQYFGPGTRLTVL.